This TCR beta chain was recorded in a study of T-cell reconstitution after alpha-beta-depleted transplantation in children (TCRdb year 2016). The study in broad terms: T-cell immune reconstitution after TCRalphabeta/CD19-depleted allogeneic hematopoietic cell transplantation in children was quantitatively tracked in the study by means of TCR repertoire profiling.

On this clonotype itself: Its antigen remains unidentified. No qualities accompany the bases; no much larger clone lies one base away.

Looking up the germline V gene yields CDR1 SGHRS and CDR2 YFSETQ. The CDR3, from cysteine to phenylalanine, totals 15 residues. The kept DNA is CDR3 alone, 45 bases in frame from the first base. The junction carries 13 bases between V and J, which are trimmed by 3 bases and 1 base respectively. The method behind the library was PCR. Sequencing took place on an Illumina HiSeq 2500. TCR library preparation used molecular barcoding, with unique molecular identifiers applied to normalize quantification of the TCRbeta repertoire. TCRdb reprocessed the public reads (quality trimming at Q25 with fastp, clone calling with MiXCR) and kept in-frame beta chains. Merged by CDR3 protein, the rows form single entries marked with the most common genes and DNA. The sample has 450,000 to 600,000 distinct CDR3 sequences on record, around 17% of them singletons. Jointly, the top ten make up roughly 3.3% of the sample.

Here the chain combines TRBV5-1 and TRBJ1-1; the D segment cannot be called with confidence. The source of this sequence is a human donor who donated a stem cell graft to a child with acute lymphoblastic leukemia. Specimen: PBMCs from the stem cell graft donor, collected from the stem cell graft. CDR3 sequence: CASSSPGRRNTEAFF. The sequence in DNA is TGCGCCAGCAGCTCACCGGGGAGGAGGAACACTGAAGCTTTCTTT. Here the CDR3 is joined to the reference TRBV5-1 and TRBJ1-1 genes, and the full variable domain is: KAGVTQTPRYLIKTRGQQVTLSCSPISGHRSVSWYQQTPGQGLQFLFEYFSETQRNKGNFPGRFSGRQFSNSRSEMNVSTLELGDSALYLCASSSPGRRNTEAFFGQGTRLTVV.